This T cell receptor (beta chain) was captured in a study of a mutant IDH1 vaccine in newly diagnosed glioma. Study summary: Treated patients had a mean age of around 39 years and a sex split that was around 62% male and about 40% female. Earlier treatment was radiotherapy, temozolomide, or both, with most getting both.

This clone was counted a single time. Its antigen is unknown. Findings and caveats of the study: It seemed that pseudoprogression was not linked to changes in the top peripheral T cell clonotypes.

Time point described: baseline, week 1 (first vaccination visit). Indicated treatment: pre-vaccination baseline after standard-of-care therapy. Donors harbored newly found WHO grade 3 or 4 IDH1-mutant, ATRX-lost astrocytomas. V gave up 3 bases and J gave up 6 bases; unmatched junction bases: 5. This CDR3 comprises 15 residues. CDR1 SGDLS and CDR2 YYNGEE come from the germline V gene. Using immunoSEQ multiplex PCR, the repertoire was profiled, and TCRdb retains in-frame clones only, with some absent. The sample yields over 75,000 clones, about four fifths seen once. This specimen consisted of PBMCs, obtained from a glioma patient treated with radiotherapy, temozolomide or both. The chain has TRBV9 and TRBJ2-2; TRBD2 matches at 10 bases. This receptor was obtained from a man between 40 and 49 years old with glioma. In DNA, the CDR3 is TGTGCCAGCAGCGCGAGCGGGGGGGACGCCGGGGAGCTGTTTTTT. It is translated as CASSASGGDAGELFF. Looking up the rest from reference TRBV9 and TRBJ2-2 gives the full variable domain: DSGVTQTPKHLITATGQRVTLRCSPRSGDLSVYWYQQSLDQGLQFLIQYYNGEERAKGNILERFSAQQFPDLHSELNLSSLELGDSALYFCASSASGGDAGELFFGEGSRLTVL.